This T cell receptor beta chain was sequenced during a study of blood T cell repertoires in COVID-19. Study context: PBMCs, B-cell-depleted T cells, or T cells were the source of the cDNA or gDNA that made up the material.

Authors' data handling: Nucleated cell counts were estimated from reference gene primer amplification. Measured with immunoSEQ multiplex PCR; TCRdb has only the in-frame clones, and not every one. V, J and clone size are taken as reported in that table, and D and trimming were inferred from the DNA itself. Among 110,000 or so clones listed, roughly four fifths were seen once. The germline gives CDR1 WSHSY, CDR2 SAAADI. This CDR3 is built from 14 residues. The ends lost 6 bases at V and 2 bases at J; junction bases unmatched: 7. The sequencing sample was made of peripheral blood. This receptor was taken from a middle-aged man with acute or convalescent COVID-19. The chain employs TRBV10-2 and TRBJ2-7; 7 bases align to TRBD2. The CDR3 DNA reads TGCGCCAGCAGGTCCGGGACTAACACCTACGAGCAGTACTTC. Translation: CASRSGTNTYEQYF.